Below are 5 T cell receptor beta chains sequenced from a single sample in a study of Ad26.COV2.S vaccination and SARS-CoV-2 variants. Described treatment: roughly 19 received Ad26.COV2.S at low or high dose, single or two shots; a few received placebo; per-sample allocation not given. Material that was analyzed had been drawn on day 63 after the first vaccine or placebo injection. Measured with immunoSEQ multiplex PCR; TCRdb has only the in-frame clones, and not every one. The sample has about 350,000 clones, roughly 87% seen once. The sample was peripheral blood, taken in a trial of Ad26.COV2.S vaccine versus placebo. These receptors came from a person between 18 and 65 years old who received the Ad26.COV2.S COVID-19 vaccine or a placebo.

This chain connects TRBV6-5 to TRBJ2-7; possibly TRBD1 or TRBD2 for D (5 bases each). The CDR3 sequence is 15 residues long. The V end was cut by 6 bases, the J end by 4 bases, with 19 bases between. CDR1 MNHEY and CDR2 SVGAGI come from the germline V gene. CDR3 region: CASSGAEPARYEQYF. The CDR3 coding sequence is TGTGCCAGCAGCGGGGCCGAACCGGCCAGGTACGAGCAGTACTTC.

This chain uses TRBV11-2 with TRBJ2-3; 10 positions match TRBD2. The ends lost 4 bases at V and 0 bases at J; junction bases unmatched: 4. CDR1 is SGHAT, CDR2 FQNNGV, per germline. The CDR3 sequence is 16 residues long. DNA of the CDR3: TGTGCCAGCAGCTATGGACTAGCGGATAGCACAGATACGCAGTATTTT. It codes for CASSYGLADSTDTQYF.

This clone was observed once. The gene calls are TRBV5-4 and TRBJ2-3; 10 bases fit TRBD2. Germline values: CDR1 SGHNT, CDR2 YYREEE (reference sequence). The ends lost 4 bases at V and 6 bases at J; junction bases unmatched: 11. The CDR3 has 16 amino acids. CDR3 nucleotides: TGTGCCAGCAGCGTGGAGCTAGCGGGGGTGTATGATACGCAGTATTTT. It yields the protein CASSVELAGVYDTQYF.

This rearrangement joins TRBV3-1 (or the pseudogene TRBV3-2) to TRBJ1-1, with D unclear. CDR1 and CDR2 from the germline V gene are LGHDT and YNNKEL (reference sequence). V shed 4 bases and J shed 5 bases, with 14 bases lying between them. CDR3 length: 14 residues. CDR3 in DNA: TGTGCCAGCAGCCCCCTGGGAGGAAGGACTGAAGCTTTCTTT. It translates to CASSPLGGRTEAFF.

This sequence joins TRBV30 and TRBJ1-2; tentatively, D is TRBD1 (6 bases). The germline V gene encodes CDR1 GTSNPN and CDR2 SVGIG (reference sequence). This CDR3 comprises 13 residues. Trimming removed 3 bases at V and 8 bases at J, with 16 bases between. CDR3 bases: TGTGCCTGGAGCCGGGGGGGCGCGAGGGGCTACACCTTC. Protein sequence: CAWSRGGARGYTF.